These T cell receptor beta chains were read from a single sample in a study of spatial heterogeneity in lung cancer. TCRdb used MiXCR to reprocess the 5' RACE reads, holding one entry per CDR3 protein. The table includes around 45,000 distinct CDR3 sequences, 20% to 25% detected once. Sequenced here: PBMCs, sampled at follow-up. These TCRs come from a female donor with early-stage non-small cell lung cancer. CDR3s include the opening cysteine and the closing phenylalanine or tryptophan. The D gene is left open where the match is weak. Clone sizes are given selectively: once, few, many, or a class where the clone is expanded.

abundance	d_gene	v_gene	j_gene	CDR3aa	CDR3nt
few	TRBD1	TRBV4-1	TRBJ1-4	CASSQDRGPNEKLFF	TGCGCCAGCAGCCAAGACAGGGGGCCTAATGAAAAACTGTTTTTT
many	TRBD2	TRBV27	TRBJ2-7	CASSLSGLARAYEQYF	TGTGCCAGCAGTTTATCGGGACTAGCGCGGGCCTACGAGCAGTACTTC
NA	TRBD1	TRBV4-1	TRBJ1-6	CASSQEDRLNSPLHF	TGCGCCAGCAGCCAAGAGGACAGGCTTAATTCACCCCTCCACTTT
many	NA	TRBV4-1	TRBJ1-2	CASSQLVGDLNYGYTF	TGCGCCAGCAGCCAACTGGTAGGGGACCTCAACTATGGCTACACCTTC
few	TRBD2	TRBV4-2	TRBJ2-3	CASSQGIAGARDTQYF	TGTGCCAGCAGCCAAGGGATAGCGGGAGCGAGAGATACGCAGTATTTT
many	NA	TRBV7-9	TRBJ2-1	CASSNLNEQFF	TGTGCCAGCAGTAATTTAAATGAGCAGTTCTTC
many	NA	TRBV7-9	TRBJ2-3	CASRPTKGLGSPDTQYF	TGTGCCAGCAGACCCACTAAGGGGCTAGGAAGTCCAGATACGCAGTATTTT
NA	NA	TRBV11-3	TRBJ2-3	CASSYGQSTDTQYF	TGTGCCAGCAGCTATGGACAAAGCACAGATACGCAGTATTTT
NA	TRBD1	TRBV6-1	TRBJ2-7	CASSEANVLRDRGYEQYF	TGTGCCAGCAGTGAAGCGAACGTACTCCGAGACAGGGGTTACGAGCAGTACTTC
few	NA	TRBV7-2	TRBJ2-7	CASSRSGPSSYEQYF	TGTGCCAGCAGCCGAAGCGGGCCGAGCTCCTACGAGCAGTACTTC
once	TRBD1	TRBV5-1	TRBJ1-2	CASSASENRGSNGYTF	TGCGCCAGCAGCGCGTCGGAAAACAGGGGAAGCAATGGCTACACCTTC
few	NA	TRBV6-2/TRBV6-3	TRBJ1-5	CASSYPGHGVPQHF	TGTGCCAGCAGTTACCCGGGACACGGAGTGCCCCAGCATTTT
many	NA	TRBV20-1	TRBJ1-5	CSASKAGTNQPQHF	TGCAGTGCTAGTAAGGCCGGTACAAATCAGCCCCAGCATTTT
NA	NA	TRBV7-3	TRBJ1-1	CASSSWQGNTEAFF	TGTGCCAGCAGCTCCTGGCAGGGGAACACTGAAGCTTTCTTT
many	NA	TRBV2	TRBJ2-2	CASRRQSNTGELFF	TGTGCCAGCAGACGACAGTCGAACACCGGGGAGCTGTTTTTT
few	NA	TRBV11-3	TRBJ1-2	CASSLDGIGYTF	TGTGCCAGCAGCTTAGACGGGATTGGCTACACCTTC
many	TRBD2	TRBV7-9	TRBJ2-1	CASSFLAGGLGEQFF	TGTGCCAGCAGCTTCCTAGCGGGAGGGTTAGGTGAGCAGTTCTTC
few	NA	TRBV9	TRBJ1-5	CASSVGAGVGEPQHF	TGTGCCAGCAGCGTAGGAGCAGGGGTCGGGGAGCCCCAGCATTTT
few	NA	TRBV30	TRBJ2-7	CAWARGAGDEQYF	TGTGCCTGGGCGAGGGGAGCAGGCGACGAGCAGTACTTC
few	NA	TRBV7-9	TRBJ1-2	CASSKLLGGYTF	TGTGCCAGCAGCAAACTACTGGGGGGCTACACCTTC
NA	NA	TRBV18	TRBJ1-3	CASSPSGLSGNTIYF	TGTGCCAGCTCACCGTCAGGGCTCTCTGGAAACACCATATATTTT
NA	TRBD1	TRBV15	TRBJ1-2	CATSNAQGLSVFYGYTF	TGTGCCACCAGCAATGCACAGGGGCTGTCTGTTTTCTATGGCTACACCTTC
NA	TRBD2	TRBV29-1	TRBJ2-3	CSVWTSGTDTQYF	TGCAGCGTTTGGACTAGCGGCACAGATACGCAGTATTTT
NA	NA	TRBV5-1	TRBJ2-5	CASGQGRSETQYF	TGCGCCAGCGGGCAGGGGCGTTCAGAGACCCAGTACTTC
once	NA	TRBV11-1	TRBJ1-3	CASRNPGNTIYF	TGTGCCAGCAGAAACCCTGGAAACACCATATATTTT
NA	TRBD1	TRBV7-2	TRBJ2-1	CASSFMTGQGIYF	TGTGCCAGCAGCTTTATGACGGGACAGGGGATTTACTTC
NA	NA	TRBV20-1	TRBJ1-3	CSARMASSGNTIYF	TGCAGTGCCAGAATGGCCAGCTCTGGAAACACCATATATTTT
NA	NA	TRBV7-3	TRBJ2-1	CASSLLGTSSYNEQFF	TGTGCCAGCAGCTTACTCGGGACAAGCTCCTACAATGAGCAGTTCTTC
NA	NA	TRBV15	TRBJ2-5	CATSRVWSAQETQYF	TGTGCCACCAGCAGAGTGTGGAGCGCCCAAGAGACCCAGTACTTC
few	NA	TRBV20-1	TRBJ1-4	CSAPLGVGEKLFF	TGCAGTGCTCCTCTAGGGGTAGGAGAAAAACTGTTTTTT
NA	TRBD2	TRBV11-1	TRBJ2-2	CASSPLAGANTGELFF	TGTGCCAGCAGCCCCCTGGCGGGGGCGAACACCGGGGAGCTGTTTTTT
NA	NA	TRBV6-5	TRBJ1-1	CASSYLGTDMVNTEAFF	TGTGCCAGCAGTTACCTAGGAACCGACATGGTAAACACTGAAGCTTTCTTT
many	NA	TRBV19	TRBJ2-1	CASSIVGPSGYNEQFF	TGTGCCAGTAGTATAGTGGGCCCGTCAGGATACAATGAGCAGTTCTTC
many	NA	TRBV5-1	TRBJ2-2	CASSLWVQENTGELFF	TGCGCCAGCAGCCTATGGGTCCAGGAGAACACCGGGGAGCTGTTTTTT
NA	NA	TRBV20-1	TRBJ1-5	CSAGGSGYNQPQHF	TGCAGTGCTGGGGGAAGCGGATACAATCAGCCCCAGCATTTT
NA	NA	TRBV27	TRBJ2-5	CASSLVGYGTQYF	TGTGCCAGCAGTTTAGTAGGGTATGGGACCCAGTACTTC
NA	NA	TRBV19	TRBJ2-7	CASSISWGRDYEQYF	TGTGCCAGTAGTATCTCGTGGGGCAGGGACTACGAGCAGTACTTC
NA	TRBD1	TRBV20-1	TRBJ2-3	CSASRGPAWDTQYF	TGCAGTGCTAGCAGGGGGCCCGCGTGGGATACGCAGTATTTT
few	NA	TRBV20-1	TRBJ2-7	CSARDRRGSSYEQYF	TGCAGTGCTAGAGATCGACGCGGTAGCTCCTACGAGCAGTACTTC
many	NA	TRBV2	TRBJ2-3	CASSEGGRGTQYF	TGTGCCAGCAGTGAAGGGGGGCGGGGCACGCAGTATTTT
NA	NA	TRBV6-6	TRBJ1-5	CASSYLVSNQPQHF	TGTGCCAGCAGTTACTTAGTGAGCAATCAGCCCCAGCATTTT
many	TRBD1	TRBV5-1	TRBJ1-2	CASSPTPGTAPNYGYTF	TGCGCCAGCAGCCCGACCCCGGGGACAGCCCCTAACTATGGCTACACCTTC
many	TRBD2	TRBV10-1	TRBJ2-1	CASSDPKGLAGNEQFF	TGCGCCAGCAGTGATCCCAAGGGACTAGCGGGAAATGAGCAGTTCTTC
NA	TRBD2	TRBV27	TRBJ2-1	CASRTGLALGEQFF	TGTGCCAGCAGGACGGGACTAGCTCTGGGGGAGCAGTTCTTC
NA	NA	TRBV7-6	TRBJ1-2	CASSLDSVSNYGYTF	TGTGCCAGCAGCCTAGACAGCGTCTCTAACTATGGCTACACCTTC
many	NA	TRBV18	TRBJ2-7	CASSPGGKQYF	TGTGCCAGCTCACCGGGGGGCAAGCAGTACTTC
NA	NA	TRBV5-1	TRBJ1-2	CASSLEGSVNIYGYTF	TGCGCCAGCAGCTTGGAGGGTTCAGTGAATATCTATGGCTACACCTTC